This T cell receptor (beta chain) is from a study of T cell repertoires in ileal Crohn's disease (dated by TCRdb to the late 2010s). Background on the whole study: At the time of surgery, 35% of patients were active smokers, and the median duration of disease was about 8.5 years. Surgery was performed for a complication in all patients, with stricturing disease in roughly 60% and penetrating disease in roughly 40%. Neoterminal ileum biopsies obtained at postoperative colonoscopy were designated as M6 samples. Roughly half of the patients were given postoperative therapy, with about a dozen receiving thiopurines and under 20 receiving anti-TNF agents. A total of approximately 150 mucosal samples from 57 patients were sequenced, collected from several sites on the surgical specimen and at postoperative endoscopy. The TCR repertoire was analysed in some 53 patients with Crohn's disease drawn from a prospective multicentre cohort. The study was conducted in parallel with a multicentre cohort that was designed to identify predictors of early endoscopic recurrence following ileocolonic resection. A Rutgeerts score above i0 was used to define endoscopic postoperative recurrence.

For commercial TCRB immunosequencing, around 500 nanograms of biopsy DNA were submitted for each sample. A two-step, amplification bias-controlled multiplex PCR was used by Adaptive Biotechnology to amplify CDR3 regions from genomic DNA. Primers covering every V and J gene segment were used in the first PCR, while barcodes and Illumina adapters were added in the second PCR. An Illumina instrument was used to sequence the CDR3 libraries. The authors' pipeline ran thus. Analysis combined the vendor-provided pipelines with custom analysis of raw data in R/Bioconductor under R version 3.3.0. Clonality, which ranges from 0 to 1, was calculated as the inverse of the normalised Shannon entropy across all productive clones. High-frequency clones were defined as the share of the repertoire taken up by the top 100 clones, keeping only clones that passed a 95% confidence test. Overlap between samples was measured with the Morisita-Horn index, while repertoire diversity was measured with the Simpson index. Not all clones reach the TCRdb copy of this immuneACCESS table, which keeps in-frame sequences only. Checked studies attribute under half of the gap to unresolved V genes and leave the rest unexplained. D and trimming come from the DNA, and the V and J calls and clone size come from that table. The sample table records about 13,000 clones; around two thirds of these occur just once. The leading ten clones occupy under 10% of the sample.

Note on this clone: The target of this receptor is not known. Within one base of it there is no much larger clone, and no base qualities were kept.

The intended sense of this specimen's time point label: neoterminal ileum biopsy at postoperative endoscopy, about 6 months after surgery. Adults with ileal or ileocolonic Crohn's disease for whom ileocolonic resection was indicated were considered eligible. Before DNA extraction, whole ileal mucosal biopsies were kept frozen at -80 degrees C. Genomic DNA was extracted from frozen whole biopsies using a TRizol-based method and was quantified with a NanoDrop 2000 spectrophotometer. Sequences LNHDA (CDR1) and SQIVND (CDR2) are obtained from the germline V gene (reference sequence). Its CDR3 holds 18 amino acids, cysteine through phenylalanine. CDR3 DNA is the only sequence kept; it has 54 bases, read in frame from the first base. Germline trimming: 3 bases from V, 8 bases from J; junction bases outside gene matches: 16. The paper's findings and limits, for the study overall: Compared with CD4 T cells, sorted CD8 T cells contained more high-frequency clones, which suggests that the mucosal expansions were mostly CD8. Mucosal CD4 and CD8 T cells were sorted and sequenced only in a subgroup of patients, whose size was not stated. Patients who were active smokers at surgery had a significantly higher proportion of clonal expansions than non-smokers (roughly 27% vs 19%, p=0.02). Endoscopic recurrence was found to be associated with higher high-frequency clone percentages at surgery, and recurrence was observed in all patients with clonality above 26.8% (18/57). Postoperative endoscopy was performed at varying times within the first year after surgery, with a median delay of roughly seven months.

This receptor was taken from an adult with Crohn's disease. Recombination connected TRBV19 to TRBJ1-6, with TRBD1 matching 7 junction bases. Specimen: ileal tissue. The DNA reads TGTGCCAGTAGTATCCCCAACAGGGGCAACTATATAGATTCACCCCTCCACTTT. Translated, it gives CASSIPNRGNYIDSPLHF. The reference TRBV19 and TRBJ1-6 proteins fill in what lies around the CDR3, so the full variable domain reads DGGITQSPKYLFRKEGQNVTLSCEQNLNHDAMYWYRQDPGQGLRLIYYSQIVNDFQKGDIAEGYSVSREKKESFPLTVTSAQKNPTAFYLCASSIPNRGNYIDSPLHFGNGTRLTVT.